A selection of T cell receptor beta chains follows, all from one sample in a study of siplizumab effects on memory and regulatory T cells. Clones were sequenced by immunoSEQ multiplex PCR, and TCRdb holds only the in-frame ones, with some missing. The sample holds about 82,000 clones, roughly 90% seen once. Sequencing used Tregs sorted from blood. These receptors originate from a human donor in good health. Both conserved end residues are part of each CDR3. D genes are given only for firm matches. Size is omitted from some rows. Given values are once, few, many or a class for expanded clones.

>once|.|TRBJ2-2|TRBV25-1
CASQYLTDTGELFF
TGTGCCAGCCAATACCTAACCGACACCGGGGAGCTGTTTTTT
>.|TRBD1|TRBJ2-7|TRBV15
CATKRDRTSYEQYF
TGTGCCACCAAAAGGGACAGGACCTCCTACGAGCAGTACTTC
>.|.|TRBJ1-1|TRBV4-1
CASSRTTGRVSMNTEAFF
TGCGCCAGCAGCCGTACGACCGGCAGGGTCTCCATGAACACTGAAGCTTTCTTT
>.|.|TRBJ2-2|TRBV19
CASRGRQANTGELFF
TGTGCCAGTAGGGGAAGACAGGCGAACACCGGGGAGCTGTTTTTT
>.|.|TRBJ1-1|TRBV9
CASSKQGNTEAFF
TGTGCCAGCAGCAAACAGGGGAACACTGAAGCTTTCTTT
>.|.|TRBJ1-1|TRBV15
CATIERDGNTEAFF
TGTGCCACAATCGAACGGGACGGGAACACTGAAGCTTTCTTT
>.|.|TRBJ2-7|TRBV4-1
CASSQGLPPYEQYF
TGCGCCAGCAGCCAAGGATTACCCCCCTACGAGCAGTACTTC
>.|.|TRBJ2-5|TRBV10-3
CAISHSEWSKETQYF
TGTGCCATCAGCCACTCCGAGTGGTCGAAAGAGACCCAGTACTTC
>.|.|TRBJ2-7|TRBV7-2
CASSLSPTSSHEQYF
TGTGCCAGCAGCTTATCCCCGACATCGAGCCACGAGCAGTACTTC
>once|.|TRBJ1-2|TRBV6-6
CASSPSGQGRGGYTF
TGTGCCAGCAGTCCGTCAGGGCAGGGAAGAGGTGGCTACACCTTC
>.|TRBD2|TRBJ2-1|TRBV28
CASSLGTSGAYGQFF
TGTGCCAGCAGTCTCGGGACTAGCGGTGCGTATGGGCAGTTCTTC
>.|.|TRBJ1-5|TRBV9
CASSRDQPQHF
TGTGCCAGCAGCCGTGATCAGCCCCAGCATTTT
>.|TRBD2|TRBJ2-3|TRBV28
CAATGTRFQVADTQYF
TGTGCCGCTACCGGGACTAGATTTCAAGTGGCAGATACGCAGTATTTT
>.|.|TRBJ1-3|TRBV19
CASTGAVASGNTIYF
TGTGCCAGTACAGGGGCAGTGGCTTCTGGAAACACCATATATTTT
>.|.|TRBJ2-7|TRBV2
CASSTGPYEQYF
TGTGCCAGCAGTACAGGGCCCTACGAGCAGTACTTC
>.|TRBD1|TRBJ1-1|TRBV25-1
CASSLWTGGNTEAFF
TGTGCCAGCAGTCTCTGGACAGGGGGCAACACTGAAGCTTTCTTT
>.|TRBD1|TRBJ2-2|TRBV7-2
CASSASADRAAGELFF
TGTGCCAGCAGCGCTTCCGCCGACAGGGCGGCCGGGGAGCTGTTTTTT
>.|.|TRBJ1-3|TRBV5-1
CASSPDGPRASGNTIYF
TGCGCCAGCAGCCCGGACGGACCTCGGGCCTCTGGAAACACCATATATTTT
>.|TRBD2|TRBJ2-5|TRBV30
CAWSYGGARETQYF
TGTGCCTGGAGTTACGGGGGGGCGAGGGAGACCCAGTACTTC
>.|.|TRBJ1-2|TRBV30
CAWGLTVYGYTF
TGTGCCTGGGGCCTGACAGTCTATGGCTACACCTTC
>.|TRBD1|TRBJ2-7|TRBV28
CASSLRDRAYEQYF
TGTGCCAGCAGTTTACGGGACAGAGCCTACGAGCAGTACTTC
>.|.|TRBJ1-1|TRBV19
CASSIRGVTEAFF
TGTGCCAGTAGTATTAGGGGGGTCACTGAAGCTTTCTTT
>once|.|TRBJ1-5|TRBV28
CASNLLGQPQHF
TGTGCCAGCAACCTACTAGGTCAGCCCCAGCATTTT
>.|.|TRBJ1-3|TRBV15
CATSRDSRTFGNTIYF
TGTGCCACCAGCAGAGATTCCAGGACCTTCGGAAACACCATATATTTT
>once|.|TRBJ2-7|TRBV5-1
CASSLEGTYEQYF
TGCGCCAGCAGCTTGGAAGGGACCTACGAGCAGTACTTC